The table lists the clone carrying this T cell receptor beta chain with many counts. Its antigen remains unidentified. The data belong to a study of blood T cells in healthy people across ages. Overall study findings and caveats: Comparison with aged donors showed that long-lived donors had more naive CD4+ cells and higher diversity. Researchers judged that diversity estimates from one million T cells fell short of true values.

Extracted total RNA amounted to at least 5 micrograms for each sample. Trimming took 3 bases from V and 1 from J, leaving 10 bases between them. Per germline, CDR1 DFQATT and CDR2 SNEGSKA (reference sequence). The CDR3 sequence is 14 residues long. A second PCR, run for 7 to 11 cycles, used a sample-barcoded 5' primer plus a J-beta primer mix. Each of the cDNA molecules was tagged by a template-switch adaptor with 12 random nucleotides. TCRdb passed the 5' RACE reads through MiXCR, listing each CDR3 protein once. The sample holds fewer than 800,000 distinct CDR3 sequences, roughly 32% seen once. The sequencing input was blood. The receptor was derived from a woman aged 80 or over in good health. The gene calls are TRBV20-1 and TRBJ2-4, with unresolved D. The CDR3 bases are TGCAGTGCTAGTGAGGTGGTGGCCAAAAACATTCAGTACTTC. Protein: CSASEVVAKNIQYF.